The present T cell receptor (beta chain) was sequenced within a study of T-cell memory formation after mild COVID-19. Whole-study context: Most TCR clusters belonged to a single donor.

On this clonotype itself: The antigen remains undetermined.

TCRdb processed the 5' RACE reads anew with MiXCR; each CDR3 protein has one entry. The repertoire holds roughly 260,000 distinct CDR3 sequences, with about a sixth as singletons. Study outcomes and limitations: Contracting clones localized mainly to CM and EM when CD4+ and mainly to EMRA when CD8+. CD4/CD8 balance characterized clones contracting day 15 to 85, and CD4+ skew characterized later expanders. Several responding clones turned up in pre-infection memory, indicating that cross-reactive memory may have taken part.

With 4 bases removed from V and 3 bases from J, the gap between germline ends came to 10 bases. This CDR3 has 13 amino acids. Germline-derived CDR1 and CDR2 are KGHSH and LQKENI. The sample comprised PBMCs or a T cell subset sorted from them (not recorded which). The chain has TRBV18 and TRBJ2-7, with D uncertain. This TCR was recovered from a man younger than 35 who had mild COVID-19 (a few samples of this study predate the infection). Cell type and time point are not known. The CDR3 spells CASSRSLGYEQYF. The CDR3 DNA reads TGTGCCAGCTCACGGAGTCTGGGCTACGAGCAGTACTTC.